The T cell receptor beta chain under discussion was sequenced for a study of shared clonotypes between healthy human individuals. Deep-level settings were used for running the assay. Replicate sorted-subset PCRs were loaded with 150 to 250 ng DNA, about 30,000 T cell genomes. This table comes from immunoSEQ multiplex PCR, and its TCRdb copy is limited to in-frame clones, with some not included. Among approximately 400,000 clones listed, 90% to 98% were seen once. Findings and limits, study-wide: Larger estimated richness was generally recorded for naive subsets relative to memory subsets. A limitation of the genetic and exposure-history diversity represented arose from few donors.

As for this clone: What it binds is unknown.

Germline CDR1 and CDR2: LNHNV and YYDKDF (reference sequence). Losses at the gene ends were 4 bases for V and 0 bases for J; bases not matched to a gene: 5. The CDR3 consists of 16 residues. Input material: memory CD8+ T cells sorted from blood. Regarding subset: CD45RO+ cells pooled with CCR7-negative TemRA cells. The TCR was taken from a man in his thirties or forties in good health. The genes are TRBV15 and TRBJ2-3; 9 bases are shared with TRBD2. CDR3 bases: TGTGCCACCAGCACCGGGACTAGCAGTAGCACAGATACGCAGTATTTT. This codes for CATSTGTSSSTDTQYF.